A single sample is the source of the 20 T cell receptor beta chains below, sequenced in a study of identical twins. MiXCR, applied by TCRdb to the 5' RACE reads, yields one record per CDR3 protein. The repertoire has 450,000 or so distinct CDR3 sequences, 24% of them found once; the top ten carry around 3%. These data also featured in a second study, about T cells expressing NK-cell markers.

Source material: CD4+ T cells sorted from blood. These receptors all come from a woman between 18 and 29 years old in good health.

This clonotype has a handful of counts. The chain employs TRBV7-9 and TRBJ2-1; D is unclear. V was pared by 5 bases and J by 10 bases, with 12 bases between. This CDR3 comprises 12 residues. Germline V gene data show CDR1 as SEHNR and CDR2 as FQNEAQ (reference sequence). The chain's CDR3 is CASSTNVGEQFF. The CDR3 DNA sequence: TGTGCCAGCAGCACCAACGTCGGAGAGCAGTTCTTC.

This clonotype was observed a handful of times. J is TRBJ2-6 and V is TRBV18; D gene unclear. CDR1 and CDR2 from the germline V gene are KGHSH and LQKENI. V was pared by 9 bases and J by 4 bases, with 7 bases between. This CDR3 comprises 12 residues. The CDR3 reads CASDPGANVLTF. The CDR3 DNA reads as TGTGCCAGTGACCCCGGGGCCAACGTCCTGACTTTC.

In this sample, this clonotype turned up a few times. The chain has TRBV10-3 and TRBJ2-3; a possible D gene is TRBD2 (6 bases). Trimming cost V 2 bases and J 9 bases, with 9 bases left between them. The CDR3 has 12 amino acids. Germline CDR1 and CDR2: ENHRY and SYGVKD. The CDR3 bases are TGTGCCATCAGTGAGACGGGGGACACGCAGTATTTT. Protein product: CAISETGDTQYF.

The chain joins TRBV3-1 to TRBJ2-3, with TRBD1 as a possible D gene (6 bases). V was pared by 4 bases and J by 2 bases, with 13 bases between. The germline V gene has CDR1 LGHDT and CDR2 YNNKEL (reference sequence). The CDR3 is 15 amino acids. The CDR3 sequence: CASSPTDRSTDTQYF. The CDR3 region has the DNA TGTGCCAGCAGCCCTACAGACAGGTCCACAGATACGCAGTATTTT.

The chain uses TRBV5-1 and TRBJ2-7; tentative D call: TRBD1 (5 bases). Trimming stripped 3 bases from V and 0 bases from J, with 13 bases between. The CDR3 has 15 amino acids. Germline CDR1 reads SGHRS; CDR2 reads YFSETQ. CDR3 in DNA: TGCGCCAGCAGCTGGGGCTTCACCATCTCCTACGAGCAGTACTTC. As protein: CASSWGFTISYEQYF.

This clonotype was observed a few times. The chain uses TRBV29-1 and TRBJ2-7; 7 bases match TRBD1. CDR3 length equals 14 residues. Losses at the gene ends were 4 bases for V and 7 bases for J; bases not matched to a gene: 13. Germline CDR1 is SQVTM and CDR2 is ANQGSEA. CDR3 nucleotide sequence: TGCAGCGTTGTGACAGGGAGCCTTATGGAGGAGCAGTACTTC. It is translated as CSVVTGSLMEEQYF.

Remarks on this clonotype: A junction boundary mismatches the germline segment, possibly from a read error. The gene calls are TRBV20-1 and TRBJ2-7, with 8 bases matching TRBD1. Germline loops: CDR1 DFQATT, CDR2 SNEGSKA (reference sequence). The CDR3 has 14 residues. The CDR3 sequence is CSASSTGGSYEQYF. CDR3 in DNA: TGTAGTGCTAGCTCAACAGGGGGCTCCTACGAGCAGTACTTC.

This clonotype was detected only a few times. This chain links TRBV6-2 or TRBV6-3 with TRBJ2-3; D possibly corresponds to TRBD2 (5 bases). Looked up from germline, CDR1 is MNHEY and CDR2 is SVGEGT. Trimming shortened V by 1 base and J by 0 bases, and 8 bases separated the two germline ends. This CDR3 has 15 amino acids. CDR3 protein: CASSYYSGSTDTQYF. As DNA, the CDR3 is TGTGCCAGCAGTTACTACAGCGGTAGCACAGATACGCAGTATTTT.

In this sample, this clonotype turned up a few times. This chain uses TRBV4-1 with TRBJ2-1, with a possible D match to TRBD2 (5 bases). Trimming shortened V by 4 bases and J by 10 bases, and 14 bases separated the two germline ends. The CDR3 has 13 amino acids. Germline CDR1 and CDR2: MGHRA and YSYEKL. The CDR3 nucleotides are TGCGCCAGCAGCCCCGGGATAACGACAGAGCAGTTCTTC. Its translation is CASSPGITTEQFF.

CDR3 sequence reads: CSARAGDGTQYF. The CDR3 nucleotides read TGCAGTGCTAGAGCGGGAGACGGTACGCAGTATTTT. V gene TRBV20-1 combines with J gene TRBJ2-3, with D perhaps TRBD2 (6 bases). V lost 1 base and J 8 bases, leaving 10 bases between the germline ends. The CDR3 contains 12 residues. Germline-derived CDR1 and CDR2 are DFQATT and SNEGSKA (reference sequence).

This clonotype was seen a few times. The CDR3 nucleotides are TGCGCCAGCAGATCTAACACAGATACGCAGTATTTT. Its protein product is CASRSNTDTQYF. The chain has TRBV5-1 and TRBJ2-3; D unresolved. V lost 5 bases and J lost 2, with 6 bases in between. The CDR3 totals 12 residues. Germline lookup yields CDR1 SGHRS and CDR2 YFSETQ.

The rearrangement uses TRBV20-1 and TRBJ2-1; TRBD2 matches at 11 bases. The V and J ends lost 3 bases and 3 bases, in that order; junction bases with no gene match: 7. The CDR3 has 16 residues. Germline V gene data show CDR1 as DFQATT and CDR2 as SNEGSKA (reference sequence). Here the CDR3 reads CSASETSGEHYNEQFF. CDR3 bases: TGCAGTGCTAGTGAGACTAGCGGGGAACACTACAATGAGCAGTTCTTC.

The chain carries TRBV3-1 and TRBJ2-5; unclear D gene. In germline, CDR1 is LGHDT, CDR2 YNNKEL (reference sequence). V was trimmed by 4 bases and J by 1 base, leaving 10 bases between them. There are 14 residues in the CDR3. The DNA for the CDR3 is TGTGCCAGCAGCCGACTCACGGGCCAAGAGACCCAGTACTTC. Amino acid sequence: CASSRLTGQETQYF.

The table lists this clonotype with many counts. This chain connects TRBV5-1 to TRBJ2-1; 8 bases line up with TRBD1. V lost 2 bases and J lost 2; bases outside the gene matches: 3. The CDR3 extends over 15 amino acids. Germline V CDR1 and CDR2: SGHRS, YFSETQ. The CDR3 coding sequence is TGCGCCAGCAGCTTAGACAGGGGCCCCTACAATGAGCAGTTCTTC. It translates to CASSLDRGPYNEQFF.

The gene calls are TRBV6-2 or TRBV6-3 and TRBJ1-1; D is possibly TRBD1 (5 bases). From germline, CDR1 is MNHEY and CDR2 SVGEGT. Trimming stripped 6 bases from V and 3 bases from J, with 11 bases between. The length of the CDR3 is 13 residues. CDR3 nucleotides: TGTGCCAGCAGCAGGGTCGGGTACACTGAAGCTTTCTTT. Its translation is CASSRVGYTEAFF.

About this clonotype: The junction departs from the called germline gene at one end, perhaps through a read error. This chain links TRBV2 with TRBJ2-6; TRBD2 agrees at 13 bases. CDR1 SNHLY and CDR2 FYNNEI come from the germline V gene. This CDR3 has 19 residues. The CDR3 DNA is TGTGCCTGCAGTTATGGAACTAGCGGGGGGGCCGGAGGGGCCAACGTCCTGACTTTC. It codes for CACSYGTSGGAGGANVLTF. The whole variable domain, remainder taken from reference TRBV2 and TRBJ2-6, is EPEVTQTPSHQVTQMGQEVILRCVPISNHLYFYWYRQILGQKVEFLVSFYNNEISEKSEIFDDQFSVERPDGSNFTLKIRSTKLEDSAMYFCACSYGTSGGAGGANVLTFGAGSRLTVL.

The chain has TRBV7-2 and TRBJ2-5; TRBD1 aligns across 12 bases. Germline CDR1 and CDR2: SGHTA and FQGNSA. The CDR3 consists of 16 residues. The J segment lost 5 bases and the V segment lost 5 bases, leaving 9 bases of the junction unmatched. The CDR3 is CASSKGTGGFRETQYF. The CDR3 DNA is TGTGCCAGCAGCAAGGGGACAGGGGGCTTCAGGGAGACCCAGTACTTC. The whole variable domain, filled in from reference TRBV7-2 and TRBJ2-5, reads GAGVSQSPSNKVTEKGKDVELRCDPISGHTALYWYRQSLGQGLEFLIYFQGNSAPDKSGLPSDRFSAERTGGSVSTLTIQRTQQEDSAVYLCASSKGTGGFRETQYFGPGTRLLVL.

This clonotype was detected a few times. The gene calls are TRBV20-1 and TRBJ1-1; D not resolved. Germline CDR1 reads DFQATT; CDR2 reads SNEGSKA (reference sequence). The V and J ends lost 5 bases and 0 bases respectively, with 10 bases between them. The CDR3 covers 13 residues. The chain's CDR3 is CSAHDPLNTEAFF. The DNA for the CDR3 is TGCAGTGCTCATGACCCACTGAACACTGAAGCTTTCTTT.

The V call is TRBV5-1, the J call TRBJ2-1, with D maybe TRBD2 (7 bases). CDR1 SGHRS and CDR2 YFSETQ come from the germline V gene. This CDR3 contains 14 residues. The ends were cut back, 5 bases at V and 8 bases at J, with 17 bases in the middle. For the CDR3, the DNA is TGCGCCAGCAGGCTACAAGGGGGGGGGGATGAGCAGTTCTTC. Translating it yields CASRLQGGGDEQFF.

This chain joins TRBV5-1 and TRBJ2-3, with 8 nucleotides matching TRBD1. With V trimmed by 1 base and J by 6 bases, 10 bases remained unmatched. This CDR3 is 16 amino acids long. Germline V gene data show CDR1 as SGHRS and CDR2 as YFSETQ. The CDR3: CASSLRSAGGLDTQYF. The CDR3 bases are TGCGCCAGCAGCTTGAGGTCAGCAGGGGGCTTGGATACGCAGTATTTT. The complete variable domain, with remaining parts taken from reference TRBV5-1 and TRBJ2-3, reads KAGVTQTPRYLIKTRGQQVTLSCSPISGHRSVSWYQQTPGQGLQFLFEYFSETQRNKGNFPGRFSGRQFSNSRSEMNVSTLELGDSALYLCASSLRSAGGLDTQYFGPGTRLTVL.